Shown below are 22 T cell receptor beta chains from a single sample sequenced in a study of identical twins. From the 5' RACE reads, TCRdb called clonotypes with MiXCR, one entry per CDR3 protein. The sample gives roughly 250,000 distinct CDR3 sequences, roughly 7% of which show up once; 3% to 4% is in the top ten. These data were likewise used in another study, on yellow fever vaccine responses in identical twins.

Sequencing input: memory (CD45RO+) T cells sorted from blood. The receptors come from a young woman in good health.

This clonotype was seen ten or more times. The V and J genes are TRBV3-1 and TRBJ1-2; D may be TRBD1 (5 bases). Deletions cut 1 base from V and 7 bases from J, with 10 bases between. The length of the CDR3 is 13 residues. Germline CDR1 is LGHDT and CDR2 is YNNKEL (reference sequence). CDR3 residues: CASSQVDSRGYTF. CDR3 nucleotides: TGTGCCAGCAGCCAAGTCGACAGCCGTGGCTACACCTTC. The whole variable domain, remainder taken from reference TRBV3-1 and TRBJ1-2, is DTAVSQTPKYLVTQMGNDKSIKCEQNLGHDTMYWYKQDSKKFLKIMFSYNNKELIINETVPNRFSPKSPDKAHLNLHINSLELGDSAVYFCASSQVDSRGYTFGSGTRLTVV.

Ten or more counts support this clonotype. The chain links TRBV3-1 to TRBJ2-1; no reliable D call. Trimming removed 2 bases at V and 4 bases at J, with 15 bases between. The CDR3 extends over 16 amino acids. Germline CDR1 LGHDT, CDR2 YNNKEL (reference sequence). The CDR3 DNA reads TGTGCCAGCAGCCAACTGTACAATGTGGAGTACAATGAGCAGTTCTTC. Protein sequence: CASSQLYNVEYNEQFF.

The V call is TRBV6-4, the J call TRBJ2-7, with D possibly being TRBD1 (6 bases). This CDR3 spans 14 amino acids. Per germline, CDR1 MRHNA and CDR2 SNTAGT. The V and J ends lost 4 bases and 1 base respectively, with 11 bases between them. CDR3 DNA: TGTGCCAGCAGTGTACAGGGCCGTTCCTACGAGCAGTACGTC. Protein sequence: CASSVQGRSYEQYV.

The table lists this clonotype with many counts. The CDR3 DNA is TGCGCCAGCAGCGGACAGGGGGCGCACACCGGGGAGCTGTTTTTT. As protein: CASSGQGAHTGELFF. The chain employs TRBV5-1 and TRBJ2-2; 11 bases agree with TRBD1. The CDR3 is 15 amino acids. Germline V gene lookup returns CDR1 SGHRS and CDR2 YFSETQ. J lost 3 bases, V lost 4 bases, and 2 bases had no gene match.

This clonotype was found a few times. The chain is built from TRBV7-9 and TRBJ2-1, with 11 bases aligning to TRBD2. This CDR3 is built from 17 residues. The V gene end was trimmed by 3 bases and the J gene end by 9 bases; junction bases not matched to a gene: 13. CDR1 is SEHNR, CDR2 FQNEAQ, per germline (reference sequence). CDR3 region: CASSLALAGARGGEQFF. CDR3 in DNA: TGTGCCAGCAGCTTGGCACTAGCGGGAGCCAGGGGGGGTGAGCAGTTCTTC.

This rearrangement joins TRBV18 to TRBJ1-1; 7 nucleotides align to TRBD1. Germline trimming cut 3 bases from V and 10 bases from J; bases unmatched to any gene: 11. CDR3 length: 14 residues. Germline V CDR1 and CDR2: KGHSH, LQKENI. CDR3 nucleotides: TGTGCCAGCTCACCCGGTAGAGAGACAGGGAGAGCTTTCTTT. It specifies CASSPGRETGRAFF.

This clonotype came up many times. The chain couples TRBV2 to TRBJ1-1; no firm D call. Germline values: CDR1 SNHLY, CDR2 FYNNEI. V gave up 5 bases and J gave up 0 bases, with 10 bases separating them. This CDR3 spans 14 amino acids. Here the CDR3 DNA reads TGTGCCAGCAGTAAAACAAGAATGAACACTGAAGCTTTCTTT. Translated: CASSKTRMNTEAFF.

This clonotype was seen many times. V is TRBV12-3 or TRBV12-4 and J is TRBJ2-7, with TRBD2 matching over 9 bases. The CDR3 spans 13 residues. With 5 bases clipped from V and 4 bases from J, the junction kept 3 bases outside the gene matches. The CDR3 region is CASSQSGRYEQYF. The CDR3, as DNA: TGTGCCAGCAGTCAGAGCGGGAGGTACGAGCAGTACTTC.

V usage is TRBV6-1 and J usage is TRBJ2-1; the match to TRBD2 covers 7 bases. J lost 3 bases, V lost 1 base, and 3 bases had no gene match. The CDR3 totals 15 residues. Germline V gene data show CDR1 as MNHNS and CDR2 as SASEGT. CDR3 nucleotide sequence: TGTGCCAGCAGTGAAGAGCGGGGTCGCTACAATGAGCAGTTCTTC. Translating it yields CASSEERGRYNEQFF.

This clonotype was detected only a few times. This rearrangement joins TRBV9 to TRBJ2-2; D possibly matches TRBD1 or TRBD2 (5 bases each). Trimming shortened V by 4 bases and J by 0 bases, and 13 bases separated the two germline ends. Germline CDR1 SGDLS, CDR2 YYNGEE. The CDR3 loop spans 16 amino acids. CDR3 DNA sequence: TGTGCCAGCAGCACCGGGGCTATTTCGAACACCGGGGAGCTGTTTTTT. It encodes CASSTGAISNTGELFF.

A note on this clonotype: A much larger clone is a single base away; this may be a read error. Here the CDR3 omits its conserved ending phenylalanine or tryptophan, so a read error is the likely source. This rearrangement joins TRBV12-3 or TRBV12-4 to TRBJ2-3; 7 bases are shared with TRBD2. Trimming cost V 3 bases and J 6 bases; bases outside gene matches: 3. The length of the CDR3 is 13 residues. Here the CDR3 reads CASSFAGVDTQYI. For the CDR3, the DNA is TGTGCCAGCAGTTTTGCGGGAGTGGATACGCAGTATATT.

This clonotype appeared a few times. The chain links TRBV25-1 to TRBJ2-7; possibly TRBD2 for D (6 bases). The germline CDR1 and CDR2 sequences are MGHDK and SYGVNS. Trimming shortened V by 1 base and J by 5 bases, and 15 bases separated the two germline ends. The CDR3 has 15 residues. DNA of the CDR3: TGTGCCAGCAGTGAATCTCTGGGCGGGGTCAACGAGCAGTACTTC. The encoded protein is CASSESLGGVNEQYF.

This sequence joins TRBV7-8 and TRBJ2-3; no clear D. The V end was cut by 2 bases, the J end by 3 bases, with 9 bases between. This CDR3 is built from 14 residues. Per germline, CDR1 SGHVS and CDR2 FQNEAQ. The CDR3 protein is CASSLRQTTDTQYF. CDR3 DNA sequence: TGTGCCAGCAGCTTAAGGCAGACTACAGATACGCAGTATTTT.

The CDR3 nucleotides read TGTGCCAGCAGTTATACCCCTCACTACGAGCAGTACTTC. Amino acids: CASSYTPHYEQYF. The chain uses TRBV6-5 and TRBJ2-7; D is ambiguous. Germline V gene lookup returns CDR1 MNHEY and CDR2 SVGAGI. The CDR3 consists of 13 residues. V lost 3 bases and J lost 3, with 9 bases in between.

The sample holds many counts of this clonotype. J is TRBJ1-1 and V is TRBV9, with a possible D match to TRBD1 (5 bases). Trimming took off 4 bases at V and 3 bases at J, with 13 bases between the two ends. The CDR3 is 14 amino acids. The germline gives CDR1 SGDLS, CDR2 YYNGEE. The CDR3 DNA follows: TGTGCCAGCAGCCCCCCGGGGGGTTACACTGAAGCTTTCTTT. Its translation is CASSPPGGYTEAFF.

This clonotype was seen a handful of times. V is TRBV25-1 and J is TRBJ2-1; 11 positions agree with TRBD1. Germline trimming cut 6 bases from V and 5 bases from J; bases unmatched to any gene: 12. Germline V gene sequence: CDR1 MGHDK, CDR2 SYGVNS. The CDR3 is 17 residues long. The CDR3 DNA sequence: TGTGCCAGCAGCCCCCTCTCCGGGACAGGGGGTCACAATGAGCAGTTCTTC. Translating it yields CASSPLSGTGGHNEQFF. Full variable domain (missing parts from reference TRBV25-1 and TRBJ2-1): EADIYQTPRYLVIGTGKKITLECSQTMGHDKMYWYQQDPGMELHLIHYSYGVNSTEKGDLSSESTVSRIRTEHFPLTLESARPSHTSQYLCASSPLSGTGGHNEQFFGPGTRLTVL.

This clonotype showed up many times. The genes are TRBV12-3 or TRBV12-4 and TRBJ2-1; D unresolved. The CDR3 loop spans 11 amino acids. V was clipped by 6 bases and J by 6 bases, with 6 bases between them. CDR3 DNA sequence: TGTGCCAGCAGACGGGTCAATGAGCAGTTCTTC. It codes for CASRRVNEQFF.

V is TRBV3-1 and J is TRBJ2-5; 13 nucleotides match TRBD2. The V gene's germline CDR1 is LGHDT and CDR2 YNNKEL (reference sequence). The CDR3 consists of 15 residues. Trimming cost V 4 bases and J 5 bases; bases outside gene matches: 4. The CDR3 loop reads CASSRTSGSRETQYF. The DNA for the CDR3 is TGTGCCAGCAGCCGGACTAGCGGGAGCCGGGAGACCCAGTACTTC.

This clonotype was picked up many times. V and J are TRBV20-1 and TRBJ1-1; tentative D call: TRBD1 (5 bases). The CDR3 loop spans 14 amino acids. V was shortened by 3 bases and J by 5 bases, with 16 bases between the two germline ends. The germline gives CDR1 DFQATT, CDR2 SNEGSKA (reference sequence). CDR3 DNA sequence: TGCAGTGCTAGTGAGGACACCCCGAGGACTGAAGCTTTCTTT. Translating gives CSASEDTPRTEAFF.

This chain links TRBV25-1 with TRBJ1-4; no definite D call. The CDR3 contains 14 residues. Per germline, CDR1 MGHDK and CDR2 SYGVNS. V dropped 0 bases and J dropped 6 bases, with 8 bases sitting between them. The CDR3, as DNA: TGTGCCAGCAGTGAATATAAGGCGGATGAAAAACTGTTTTTT. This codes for CASSEYKADEKLFF.

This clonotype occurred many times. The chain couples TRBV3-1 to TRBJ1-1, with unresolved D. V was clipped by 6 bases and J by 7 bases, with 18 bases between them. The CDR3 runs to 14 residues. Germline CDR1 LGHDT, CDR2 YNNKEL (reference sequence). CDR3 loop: CASSPLGERGEAFF. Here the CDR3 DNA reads TGTGCCAGCAGTCCTCTCGGGGAGCGGGGTGAAGCTTTCTTT. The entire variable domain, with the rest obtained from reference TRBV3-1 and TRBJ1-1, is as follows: DTAVSQTPKYLVTQMGNDKSIKCEQNLGHDTMYWYKQDSKKFLKIMFSYNNKELIINETVPNRFSPKSPDKAHLNLHINSLELGDSAVYFCASSPLGERGEAFFGQGTRLTVV.

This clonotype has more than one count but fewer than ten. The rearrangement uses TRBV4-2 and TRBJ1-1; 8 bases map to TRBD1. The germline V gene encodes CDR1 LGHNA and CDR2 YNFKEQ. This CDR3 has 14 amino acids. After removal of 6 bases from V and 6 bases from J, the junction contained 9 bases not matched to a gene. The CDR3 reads CASRAPDREAEAFF. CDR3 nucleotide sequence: TGTGCCAGCAGAGCTCCGGACAGGGAGGCTGAAGCTTTCTTT.